This TCR beta chain was observed in a study of OX40 agonist ivuxolimab in advanced cancers. This clone was seen only once. The CDR3 sequence is 16 residues long. V shed 4 bases, J shed 1 base, and the junction held 4 bases outside the gene matches. Germline CDR1 is SGHDT and CDR2 is YYEEEE. The repertoire was sequenced with immunoSEQ multiplex PCR; TCRdb's copy has only in-frame clones and lacks some. The table lists about 55,000 clones, around 77% of them singletons, with 6.3% in the top ten. The sequences come from CD4+ or CD8+ T cells sorted from blood, collected in a trial of the OX40 agonist ivuxolimab. The TCR originated in an adult with an advanced solid tumor such as melanoma, head and neck, liver or kidney cancer. The chain recombines TRBV5-6 with TRBJ2-3, with 12 bases lining up with TRBD2. The CDR3 DNA reads TGTGCCAGCAGCCAACTAGCGGGGGGAGGCACAGATACGCAGTATTTT. Translated, it gives CASSQLAGGGTDTQYF. Combining the CDR3 with reference TRBV5-6 and TRBJ2-3 gives the whole variable domain DAGVTQSPTHLIKTRGQQVTLRCSPKSGHDTVSWYQQALGQGPQFIFQYYEEEERQRGNFPDRFSGHQFPNYSSELNVNALLLGDSALYLCASSQLAGGGTDTQYFGPGTRLTVL.